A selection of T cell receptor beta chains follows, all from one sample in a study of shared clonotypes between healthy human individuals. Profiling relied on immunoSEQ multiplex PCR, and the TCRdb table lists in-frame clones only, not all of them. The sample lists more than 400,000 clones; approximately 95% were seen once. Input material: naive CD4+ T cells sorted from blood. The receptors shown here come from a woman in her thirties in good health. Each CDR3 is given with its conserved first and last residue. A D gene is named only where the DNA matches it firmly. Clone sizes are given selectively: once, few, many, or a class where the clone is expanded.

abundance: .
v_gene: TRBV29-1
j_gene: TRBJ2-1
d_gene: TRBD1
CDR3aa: CSVEGTGVYNEQFF
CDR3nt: TGCAGCGTTGAAGGGACAGGGGTCTACAATGAGCAGTTCTTC

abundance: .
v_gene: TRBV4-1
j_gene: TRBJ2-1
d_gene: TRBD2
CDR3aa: CASSQDRKREGLGAQQFF
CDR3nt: TGCGCCAGCAGCCAAGATCGGAAGCGGGAGGGCCTCGGGGCGCAGCAGTTCTTC

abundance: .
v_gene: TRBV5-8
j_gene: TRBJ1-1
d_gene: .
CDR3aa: CASSYMTATEAFF
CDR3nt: TGTGCCAGCAGTTACATGACTGCTACTGAAGCTTTCTTT

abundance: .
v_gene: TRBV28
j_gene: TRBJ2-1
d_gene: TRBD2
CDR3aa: CASTSAGGLSSYNEQFF
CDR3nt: TGTGCCAGCACCTCAGCGGGAGGGTTGAGTTCCTACAATGAGCAGTTCTTC

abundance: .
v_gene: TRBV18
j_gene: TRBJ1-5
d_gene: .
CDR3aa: CASSPGSSDQPQHF
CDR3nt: TGTGCCAGCTCACCAGGTTCCTCCGACCAGCCCCAGCATTTT

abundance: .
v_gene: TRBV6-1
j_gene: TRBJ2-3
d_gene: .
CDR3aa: CASSEISNTQYF
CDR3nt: TGTGCCAGCAGTGAAATCAGCAATACGCAGTATTTT

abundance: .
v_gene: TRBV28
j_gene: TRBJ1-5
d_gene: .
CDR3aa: CASSSPGTTYQPQHF
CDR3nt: TGTGCCAGCAGTTCCCCCGGGACAACTTATCAGCCCCAGCATTTT

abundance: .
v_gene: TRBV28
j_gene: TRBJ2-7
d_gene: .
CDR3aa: CASSSLRDATYEQYF
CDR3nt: TGTGCCAGCAGTTCTCTCCGGGACGCTACCTACGAGCAGTACTTC

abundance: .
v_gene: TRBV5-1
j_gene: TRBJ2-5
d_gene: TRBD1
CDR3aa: CATSGQGDGETQYF
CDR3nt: TGCGCCACCTCGGGACAGGGGGATGGCGAGACCCAGTACTTC

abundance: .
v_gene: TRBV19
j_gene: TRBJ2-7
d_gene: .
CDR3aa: CASSMGGAGTYEQYF
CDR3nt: TGTGCCAGTAGTATGGGGGGGGCAGGCACCTACGAGCAGTACTTC

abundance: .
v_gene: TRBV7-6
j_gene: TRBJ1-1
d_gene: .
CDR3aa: CASSSHRTGTEAFF
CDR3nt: TGTGCCAGCAGCTCCCACCGGACTGGCACTGAAGCTTTCTTT

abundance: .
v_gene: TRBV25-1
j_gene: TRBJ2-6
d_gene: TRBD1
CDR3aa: CASSGPQTGAGANVLTF
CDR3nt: TGTGCCAGCAGTGGCCCTCAGACAGGGGCTGGGGCCAACGTCCTGACTTTC

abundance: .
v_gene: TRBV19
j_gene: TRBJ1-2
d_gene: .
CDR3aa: CASSIAQAANYGYTF
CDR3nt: TGTGCCAGTAGTATAGCACAGGCTGCTAACTATGGCTACACCTTC

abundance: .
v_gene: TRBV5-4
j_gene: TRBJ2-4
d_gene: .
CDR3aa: CASSLAPKNIQYF
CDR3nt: TGTGCCAGCAGCTTGGCGCCTAAAAACATTCAGTACTTC

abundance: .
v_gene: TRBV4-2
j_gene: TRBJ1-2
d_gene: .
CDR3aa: CASSQGAGPRGLGYTF
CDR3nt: TGTGCCAGCAGCCAAGGTGCCGGGCCTAGAGGATTGGGCTACACCTTC

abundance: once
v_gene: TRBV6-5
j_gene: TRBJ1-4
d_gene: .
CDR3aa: CASSYPNEKLFF
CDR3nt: TGTGCCAGCAGTTACCCTAATGAAAAACTGTTTTTT

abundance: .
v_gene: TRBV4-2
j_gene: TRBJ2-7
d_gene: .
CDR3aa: CASSQVGTTYEQYF
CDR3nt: TGTGCCAGCAGCCAAGTAGGTACTACGTACGAGCAGTACTTC

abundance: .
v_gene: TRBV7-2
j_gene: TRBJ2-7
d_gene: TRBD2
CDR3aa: CASSLAWGGYSYEQYF
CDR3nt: TGTGCCAGCAGCTTAGCCTGGGGGGGGTACTCCTACGAGCAGTACTTC

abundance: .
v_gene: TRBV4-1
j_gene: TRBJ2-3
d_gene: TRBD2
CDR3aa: CASTASGRGTDTQYF
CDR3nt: TGCGCCAGCACCGCTAGCGGGAGAGGAACAGATACGCAGTATTTT

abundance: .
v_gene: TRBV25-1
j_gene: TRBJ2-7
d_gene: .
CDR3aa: CASSEWSGVYEQYF
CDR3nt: TGTGCCAGCAGTGAATGGTCAGGGGTCTACGAGCAGTACTTC

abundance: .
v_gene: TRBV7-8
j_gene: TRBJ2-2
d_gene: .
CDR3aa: CASSLGTYTGELFF
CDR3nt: TGTGCCAGCAGCTTAGGGACTTACACCGGGGAGCTGTTTTTT

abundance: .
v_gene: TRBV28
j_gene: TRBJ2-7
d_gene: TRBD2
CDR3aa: CASSSSGSSYEQYF
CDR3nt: TGTGCCAGCAGTTCTAGCGGGAGCTCCTACGAGCAGTACTTC

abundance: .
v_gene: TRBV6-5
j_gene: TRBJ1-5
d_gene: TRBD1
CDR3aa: CASSPDRGSYQPQHF
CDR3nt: TGTGCCAGCAGTCCGGACAGGGGTTCGTATCAGCCCCAGCATTTT

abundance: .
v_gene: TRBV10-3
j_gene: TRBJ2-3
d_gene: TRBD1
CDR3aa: CAIRWTGSTDTQYF
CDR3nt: TGTGCCATCAGATGGACAGGGAGCACAGATACGCAGTATTTT

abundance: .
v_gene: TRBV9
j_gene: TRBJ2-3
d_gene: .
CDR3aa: CASSVDAGQHTDTQYF
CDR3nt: TGTGCCAGCAGCGTAGATGCGGGGCAACACACAGATACGCAGTATTTT

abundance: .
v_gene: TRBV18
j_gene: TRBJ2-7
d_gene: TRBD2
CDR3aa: CASSLTSGSPYEQYF
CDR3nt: TGTGCCAGCTCCCTCACTAGCGGGAGTCCCTACGAGCAGTACTTC

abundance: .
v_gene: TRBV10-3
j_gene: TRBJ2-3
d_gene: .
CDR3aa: CAIKRDITSTDTQYF
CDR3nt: TGTGCCATCAAGAGGGACATCACTAGCACAGATACGCAGTATTTT

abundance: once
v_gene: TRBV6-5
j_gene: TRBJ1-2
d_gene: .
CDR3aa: CASSYSGGSYGYTF
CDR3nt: TGTGCCAGCAGTTACTCTGGGGGCAGCTATGGCTACACCTTC

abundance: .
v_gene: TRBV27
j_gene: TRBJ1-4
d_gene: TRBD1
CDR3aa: CASRIRQGTNEKLFF
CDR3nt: TGTGCCAGCAGAATCCGACAGGGAACTAATGAAAAACTGTTTTTT

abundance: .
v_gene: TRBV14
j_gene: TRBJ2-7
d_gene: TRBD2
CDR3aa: CASSQVEREYYEQYF
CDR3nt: TGTGCCAGCAGCCAAGTAGAGCGGGAGTACTACGAGCAGTACTTC

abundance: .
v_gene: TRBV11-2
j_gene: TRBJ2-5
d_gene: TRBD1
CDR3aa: CASSPGQGGLGETQYF
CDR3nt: TGTGCCAGCAGCCCCGGACAGGGAGGCCTAGGAGAGACCCAGTACTTC

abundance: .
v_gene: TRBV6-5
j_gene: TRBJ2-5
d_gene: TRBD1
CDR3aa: CASSYWQGDGTQYF
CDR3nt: TGTGCCAGCAGTTACTGGCAGGGGGATGGGACCCAGTACTTC

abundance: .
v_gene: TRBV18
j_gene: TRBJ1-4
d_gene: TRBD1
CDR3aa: CASSPDGQGIDNEKLFF
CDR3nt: TGTGCCAGCTCACCAGACGGACAGGGCATTGATAATGAAAAACTGTTTTTT

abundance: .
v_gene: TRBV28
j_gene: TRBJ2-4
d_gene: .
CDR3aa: CASSLLDSGSKNIQYF
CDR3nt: TGTGCCAGCAGCCTACTGGACAGTGGGTCCAAAAACATTCAGTACTTC

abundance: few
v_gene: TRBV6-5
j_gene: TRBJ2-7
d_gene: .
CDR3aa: CASRPEAGLGEQYF
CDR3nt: TGTGCCAGCAGACCTGAGGCAGGGCTGGGCGAGCAGTACTTC

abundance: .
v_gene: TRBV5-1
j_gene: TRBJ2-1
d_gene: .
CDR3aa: CASSLSQGISNEQFF
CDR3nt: TGCGCCAGCAGCTTGTCACAGGGAATTTCAAATGAGCAGTTCTTC